One and the same sample provided the 30 T cell receptor beta chains below, sequenced in a study of regulatory T cells in long-lasting Graves disease (dated by TCRdb to the early 2020s). The time point label corresponds to: persistent/refractory GD, antithyroid drugs over 5 years with positive TRAb. For both TCR sequencing and RNA sequencing, RNA was extracted from PBMCs in TRIzol. Library preparation used multiplex PCR. The instrument was an Illumina HiSeq 4000. CDR3 regions were amplified by Arm-PCR with iRepertoire HTBI primers to construct TCR beta libraries. TCRdb's own reprocessing of the public reads used fastp at Q25 and MiXCR and kept productive beta chains. Records with the same CDR3 protein are collapsed into one entry carrying the most frequent genes and DNA. For this sample there are 400,000 to 500,000 distinct CDR3 sequences; 20% to 25% appear just once. The ten largest clones represent about 13% of the sample.

The sequenced sample was peripheral blood mononuclear cells (PBMCs), obtained when the disease was refractory, from a patient treated with antithyroid drugs. These receptors came from a female donor with Graves disease.

The V call is TRBV11-2, the J call TRBJ2-5, with 7 bases fitting TRBD2. Per germline, CDR1 SGHAT and CDR2 FQNNGV. J gave up 6 bases and V 5 bases, and 6 bases lay outside the gene matches. The CDR3 extends over 13 amino acids. CDR3 region: CASSPGLVQTQYF. CDR3 nucleotide sequence: TGTGCCAGCAGCCCCGGACTAGTGCAGACCCAGTACTTC.

This clonotype was found many times. The J gene is TRBJ1-1, the V gene TRBV18, with unresolved D. V lost 3 bases and J 1 base, leaving 9 bases between the germline ends. Germline values: CDR1 KGHSH, CDR2 LQKENI. The CDR3 covers 14 residues. The CDR3 DNA reads TGTGCCAGCTCACCGAGTGACGGGAACACTGAAGCTTTCTTT. Translating it yields CASSPSDGNTEAFF.

This clonotype occurred many times. V is TRBV12-3 or TRBV12-4 and J is TRBJ2-5; 8 bases match TRBD2. The length of the CDR3 is 13 residues. V trimming: 7 bases; J trimming: 4 bases; junction bases outside the gene matches: 5. The CDR3 loop reads CASTSLAGETQYF. The CDR3 nucleotides read TGTGCCAGCACCTCGCTAGCGGGAGAGACCCAGTACTTC.

This clonotype came up many times. The V call is TRBV9, the J call TRBJ1-1; D ambiguous. In germline, CDR1 is SGDLS, CDR2 YYNGEE. V was trimmed by 0 bases and J by 1 base, leaving 10 bases between them. CDR3 length: 15 amino acids. The CDR3 protein is CASSVAPVKNTEAFF. The CDR3 nucleotides read TGTGCCAGCAGCGTAGCGCCGGTTAAGAACACTGAAGCTTTCTTT.

The chain combines TRBV11-2 with TRBJ1-1; 11 bases map to TRBD1. V was clipped by 5 bases and J by 2 bases; unmatched bases: 10. The CDR3 loop spans 17 amino acids. Germline V gives CDR1 SGHAT, CDR2 FQNNGV. CDR3 sequence: CASSRGQGAPGNTEAFF. Written as DNA, the CDR3 is TGTGCCAGCAGCCGCGGACAGGGGGCGCCTGGAAACACTGAAGCTTTCTTT.

A remark on this clonotype: An end of the junction does not agree with germline; a read error may underlie this. The rearrangement uses TRBV5-6 and TRBJ2-7; no definite D call. CDR3 length: 13 residues. The germline V gene encodes CDR1 SGHDT and CDR2 YYEEEE. DNA of the CDR3: TGTGCCAGCAGCAACGGAAGATACAGCAACCACCAATTC. It yields the protein CASSNGRYSNHQF.

This clonotype was detected ten times or more. This chain links TRBV28 with TRBJ2-4; 10 bases are shared with TRBD1. Germline assignment: CDR1 MDHEN and CDR2 SYDVKM. CDR3 length: 16 residues. J was trimmed by 8 bases and V by 5 bases; bases with no gene match: 12. CDR3 DNA: TGTGCCAGCAGTCCACGACAGGGGGCGGCTCAGGACATTCAGTACTTC. This codes for CASSPRQGAAQDIQYF.

The rearrangement links TRBV2 to TRBJ2-5, with D possibly matching TRBD2 (6 bases). The CDR3 length is 14 residues. The V and J ends lost 1 base and 5 bases respectively, with 11 bases between them. Germline CDR1 is SNHLY and CDR2 is FYNNEI. The CDR3, as DNA: TGTGCCAGCAGTGAAGAGGGAGGAGCGGAGACCCAGTACTTC. This codes for CASSEEGGAETQYF.

This clonotype was counted at least ten times. This sequence joins TRBV28 and TRBJ2-5; 9 bases agree with TRBD2. Germline trimming cut 3 bases from V and 2 bases from J; bases unmatched to any gene: 10. The V gene's germline CDR1 is MDHEN and CDR2 SYDVKM. The CDR3 length is 17 residues. DNA of the CDR3: TGTGCCAGCAGTTTTGTGGTTAGCGGGGGCGGGCAAGAGACCCAGTACTTC. This translates into CASSFVVSGGGQETQYF.

This clonotype occurred many times. The chain uses TRBV28 and TRBJ2-7, with D perhaps given as TRBD1 or TRBD2 (5 bases each). V shed 5 bases and J shed 5 bases, with 19 bases lying between them. Germline V CDR1 and CDR2: MDHEN, SYDVKM. The CDR3 loop spans 15 amino acids. The DNA of the CDR3 is TGTGCCAGCAGTCCAGGGAGTCTTGGCCGCGACGAGCAGTACTTC. This codes for CASSPGSLGRDEQYF.

This clonotype was counted at least ten times. CDR3 residues: CSAILWDSTYEQYF. CDR3 coding DNA: TGCAGTGCCATACTCTGGGACAGCACCTACGAGCAGTACTTC. The genes are TRBV20-1 and TRBJ2-7; 7 nucleotides match TRBD1. The junction had 10 bases not matched to a gene; V was cut back by 6 bases and J by 2 bases. Germline V lookup: CDR1 DFQATT, CDR2 SNEGSKA (reference sequence). This CDR3 region has 14 residues.

This clonotype was seen at least ten times. CDR3 nucleotides: TGCGCCAGCAGCTTGGAGGGACCCCCCGGCATTCAGTACTTC. This codes for CASSLEGPPGIQYF. The chain carries TRBV5-1 and TRBJ2-4; the D call may be TRBD1 or TRBD2 (5 bases each). The V end was cut by 0 bases, the J end by 9 bases, with 13 bases between. This CDR3 spans 14 amino acids. CDR1 is SGHRS and CDR2 is YFSETQ in the germline V gene.

This clonotype was detected only a few times. The chain recombines TRBV5-8 with TRBJ2-5; D ambiguous. The CDR3 has 14 amino acids. Trimming stripped 2 bases from V and 3 bases from J, with 11 bases between. The germline CDR1 and CDR2 sequences are SGHTS and YDEGEE. CDR3 loop: CASSLRHQEETQYF. The CDR3 DNA reads as TGTGCCAGCAGCTTAAGACACCAAGAAGAGACCCAGTACTTC.

The sample holds a few counts of this clonotype. J is TRBJ2-5 and V is TRBV6-1; perhaps TRBD1 as D (6 bases). Trimming took off 10 bases at V and 1 base at J, with 10 bases between the two ends. This CDR3 has 12 residues. Germline V gives CDR1 MNHNS, CDR2 SASEGT. The CDR3 spells CATRGAQETQYF. In nucleotides, the CDR3 is TGTGCCACCAGGGGAGCCCAAGAGACCCAGTACTTC.

The gene calls are TRBV4-1 and TRBJ1-3; 8 nucleotides match TRBD1. The germline V gene encodes CDR1 MGHRA and CDR2 YSYEKL. Trimming took 3 bases from V and 0 from J; bases not matched to a gene: 7. This CDR3 comprises 17 residues. The CDR3 is CASSQKTGGTSGNTIYF. The CDR3 nucleotides are TGCGCCAGCAGCCAGAAAACAGGGGGTACCTCTGGAAACACCATATATTTT.

In this sample, this clonotype turned up a few times. The chain couples TRBV12-3 or TRBV12-4 to TRBJ1-5; 11 bases align to TRBD1. V lost 5 bases to trimming and J lost 5 bases; unmatched junction nucleotides: 5. This CDR3 contains 15 residues. The DNA for the CDR3 is TGTGCCAGCAGTGCGGACAGGGGGCCGCATCAGCCCCAGCATTTT. Protein: CASSADRGPHQPQHF.

The table lists this clonotype with many counts. This chain joins TRBV12-3 or TRBV12-4 and TRBJ2-5; tentatively, D is TRBD1 (6 bases). The V gene lost 3 bases and the J gene lost 2 bases, with 10 bases spanning the gap. This CDR3 has 14 residues. The CDR3 nucleotides are TGTGCCAGCAGTTTCCGCCAGGGGCAAGAGACCCAGTACTTC. Protein sequence: CASSFRQGQETQYF.

This clonotype has ten or more counts. The chain carries TRBV5-4 and TRBJ2-7; 7 nucleotides line up with TRBD2. The CDR3 is 15 residues long. Unmatched junction bases numbered 9, after V lost 4 bases and J lost 2 bases. Germline V lookup: CDR1 SGHNT, CDR2 YYREEE (reference sequence). The CDR3 sequence: CASSRGGREAYEQYF. CDR3 DNA: TGTGCCAGCAGCAGGGGAGGTCGGGAGGCCTACGAGCAGTACTTC.

The chain uses TRBV29-1 and TRBJ2-7; D not certain. V shed 7 bases and J shed 3 bases, with 13 bases lying between them. Per germline, CDR1 SQVTM and CDR2 ANQGSEA. The CDR3 consists of 12 residues. In DNA form, the CDR3 reads TGCAGCGGTTTCACATCTAACTACGAGCAGTACTTC. It translates to CSGFTSNYEQYF.

This sequence joins TRBV9 and TRBJ1-4, with TRBD1 matching 10 bases. V dropped 3 bases and J dropped 7; count of bases not matched to a gene: 9. The CDR3 contains 16 residues. CDR1 and CDR2 (germline): SGDLS, YYNGEE. The CDR3 nucleotides are TGTGCCAGCAGCGCTGGGGGACAGGGGATGAGTGAAAAACTGTTTTTT. It encodes CASSAGGQGMSEKLFF.

At least ten counts were recorded for this clonotype. The chain combines TRBV27 with TRBJ1-5; no firm D call. Trimming left V 4 bases short and J 2 bases short, with 12 bases between. This CDR3 comprises 15 residues. Per the germline V gene, CDR1 is MNHEY and CDR2 is SMNVEV (reference sequence). The CDR3 spells CASSYEGGGNQPQHF. As DNA, the CDR3 is TGTGCCAGCAGTTACGAGGGTGGAGGCAATCAGCCCCAGCATTTT.

The V gene is TRBV19, the J gene TRBJ1-3, with 7 bases aligning to TRBD1. The CDR3 is 16 residues long. Germline trimming cut 5 bases from V and 0 bases from J; bases unmatched to any gene: 7. Germline CDR1 reads LNHDA; CDR2 reads SQIVND (reference sequence). This CDR3 reads CASSRDSTISGNTIYF. CDR3 coding DNA: TGTGCCAGTAGTCGGGACAGTACAATCTCTGGAAACACCATATATTTT.

At least ten counts were recorded for this clonotype. V usage is TRBV7-9 and J usage is TRBJ1-2; no clear D gene. CDR1 and CDR2 from the germline V gene are SEHNR and FQNEAQ (reference sequence). V shed 5 bases and J shed 4 bases, with 11 bases lying between them. The CDR3 covers 13 residues. The CDR3 region is CASSTDGPYGYTF. CDR3 nucleotides: TGTGCCAGCAGCACCGACGGACCCTATGGCTACACCTTC.

The V gene is TRBV20-1, the J gene TRBJ1-1, with 7 bases identical to TRBD1. The CDR3 length is 13 residues. V lost 5 bases and J lost 5; bases outside the gene matches: 8. Germline values: CDR1 DFQATT, CDR2 SNEGSKA (reference sequence). CDR3 residues: CSAPGQARTEAFF. CDR3 coding DNA: TGCAGTGCTCCCGGACAGGCCCGGACTGAAGCTTTCTTT.

The chain is built from TRBV2 and TRBJ2-2, with D possibly TRBD2 on 5 matching bases. Trimming shortened V by 2 bases and J by 6 bases, and 7 bases separated the two germline ends. The CDR3 is 13 residues long. Germline CDR1 and CDR2: SNHLY and FYNNEI. For the CDR3, the DNA is TGTGCCAGCAGTGAAAAGGGAGCCGGGGAGCTGTTTTTT. Amino acids: CASSEKGAGELFF.

A few counts support this clonotype. The chain combines TRBV20-1 with TRBJ1-1, with a possible D match to TRBD1 (6 bases). Per germline, CDR1 DFQATT and CDR2 SNEGSKA (reference sequence). The CDR3 loop spans 11 amino acids. The CDR3 bases are TGCAGCGGACAGACTAACACTGAAGCTTTCTTT. Its protein product is CSGQTNTEAFF.

This clonotype was seen more than once but under ten times. The chain carries TRBV7-2 and TRBJ2-7; 7 bases line up with TRBD1. V shed 1 base and J 3 bases; nucleotides not matched to a gene: 6. Germline CDR1 reads SGHTA; CDR2 reads FQGNSA. CDR3 length equals 15 residues. The CDR3 spells CASSLDRGLFYEQYF. CDR3 coding DNA: TGTGCCAGCAGCTTAGACAGGGGTCTTTTCTACGAGCAGTACTTC.

This clonotype was detected many times. This chain joins TRBV2 and TRBJ1-4, with D possibly being TRBD1 (5 bases). The CDR3 extends over 14 amino acids. The V gene lost 5 bases and the J gene lost 1 base, with 8 bases spanning the gap. Per germline, CDR1 SNHLY and CDR2 FYNNEI. The CDR3 DNA is TGTGCCAGCAGTTCAGGGAAAACTAATGAAAAACTGTTTTTT. Protein product: CASSSGKTNEKLFF. Looking up the rest from reference TRBV2 and TRBJ1-4 gives the full variable domain: EPEVTQTPSHQVTQMGQEVILRCVPISNHLYFYWYRQILGQKVEFLVSFYNNEISEKSEIFDDQFSVERPDGSNFTLKIRSTKLEDSAMYFCASSSGKTNEKLFFGSGTQLSVL.

This clonotype was recorded many times. The rearrangement links TRBV28 to TRBJ2-7; D is uncertain. Germline lookup yields CDR1 MDHEN and CDR2 SYDVKM. Deletions cut 2 bases from V and 3 bases from J, with 14 bases between. The CDR3 contains 15 residues. CDR3 in DNA: TGTGCCAGCAGTTTAAAATCCCTTTGGGACTACGAGCAGTACTTC. Protein sequence: CASSLKSLWDYEQYF. Filled out from reference TRBV28 and TRBJ2-7, the complete variable domain reads DVKVTQSSRYLVKRTGEKVFLECVQDMDHENMFWYRQDPGLGLRLIYFSYDVKMKEKGDIPEGYSVSREKKERFSLILESASTNQTSMYLCASSLKSLWDYEQYFGPGTRLTVT.

This clonotype was detected ten times or more. The chain joins TRBV28 to TRBJ1-1; D perhaps matches TRBD1 (5 bases). This CDR3 comprises 15 residues. Germline V gene lookup returns CDR1 MDHEN and CDR2 SYDVKM. Trimming took 4 bases from V and 2 from J, leaving 14 bases between them. The CDR3 protein is CASSSSAGINTEAFF. The DNA of the CDR3 is TGTGCCAGCAGTTCCTCGGCAGGGATTAACACTGAAGCTTTCTTT.